This entry describes one TCR beta chain. These data originate in a study of blood T cell repertoires in COVID-19. Produced via immunoSEQ multiplex PCR; TCRdb's table is partial and in-frame only. The sample has some 370,000 clones; roughly nine tenths are singletons. Germline CDR1 is LNHDA and CDR2 is SQIVND (reference sequence). This CDR3 spans 15 amino acids. V dropped 4 bases and J dropped 0; count of bases not matched to a gene: 4. This sequence was found in a middle-aged man with acute or convalescent COVID-19. The V call is TRBV19, the J call TRBJ2-3; 7 bases align to TRBD2. Material: peripheral blood. DNA for the CDR3: TGTGCCAGTAGTAGGAGCGGGACCAGCACAGATACGCAGTATTTT. Residues: CASSRSGTSTDTQYF.